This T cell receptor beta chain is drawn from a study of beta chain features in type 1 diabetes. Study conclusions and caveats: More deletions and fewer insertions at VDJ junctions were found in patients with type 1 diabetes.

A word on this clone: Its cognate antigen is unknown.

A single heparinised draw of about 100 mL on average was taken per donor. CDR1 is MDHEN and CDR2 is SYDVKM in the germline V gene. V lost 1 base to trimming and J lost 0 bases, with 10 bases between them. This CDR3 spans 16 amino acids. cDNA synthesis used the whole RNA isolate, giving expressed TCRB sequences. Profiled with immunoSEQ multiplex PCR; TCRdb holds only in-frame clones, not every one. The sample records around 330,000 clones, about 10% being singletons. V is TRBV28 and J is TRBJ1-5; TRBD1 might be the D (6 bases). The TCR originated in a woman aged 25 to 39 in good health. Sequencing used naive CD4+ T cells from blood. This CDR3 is CASSLYRAYSNQPQHF. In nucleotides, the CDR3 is TGTGCCAGCAGTTTATACAGGGCGTATAGCAATCAGCCCCAGCATTTT.